A selection of T cell receptor beta chains follows, all from one sample in a study of cytomegalovirus exposure and HLA in healthy donors. Assay: immunoSEQ multiplex PCR; the TCRdb copy retains only in-frame clones and omits some. This sample's table reports around 200,000 clones. The sample taken for sequencing was PBMCs. These receptors all stem from a woman between 25 and 40 years old in good health and CMV-seropositive. The CDR3 runs from the conserved cysteine through the conserved F or W. A D gene is named only where the DNA matches it firmly.

d_gene	len	j_gene	v_gene	CDR3nt	CDR3aa
TRBD2	16	TRBJ2-2	TRBV10-3	TGTGCCATCAGTGAGTCTGGGGGGGGGAACACCGGGGAGCTGTTTTTT	CAISESGGGNTGELFF
TRBD2	15	TRBJ2-7	TRBV27	TGTGCCAGCAGTTTAGTGGGACTAGCGGGCGACGAGCAGTACTTC	CASSLVGLAGDEQYF
TRBD2	14	TRBJ2-3	TRBV19	TGTGCCAGTAATGCGGGGGGGCCGGGAGATACGCAGTATTTT	CASNAGGPGDTQYF
.	14	TRBJ2-7	TRBV10-3	TGTGCCATCAGTAACAGTCGTTACCCCTACGAGCAGTACTTC	CAISNSRYPYEQYF
.	15	TRBJ2-3	TRBV5-4	TGTGCCAGCAGCTTGCACTGGCCAAGCGCAGATACGCAGTATTTT	CASSLHWPSADTQYF
TRBD2	13	TRBJ2-7	TRBV7-6	TGTGCCAGCAGCCAGGGACTAGTCTACGAGCAGTACTTC	CASSQGLVYEQYF
.	16	TRBJ1-6	TRBV6-5	TGTGCCAGCAGTTACGAGGCAAGCTCCTATAATTCACCCCTCCACTTT	CASSYEASSYNSPLHF
.	12	TRBJ1-1	TRBV2	TGTGCCAGCAGCTCAGGGTTCCTTGAAGCTTTCTTT	CASSSGFLEAFF
.	12	TRBJ2-7	TRBV7-2	TGTGCCAGCAGCCTGACTAGTCGCGAGCAGTACTTC	CASSLTSREQYF
TRBD1	13	TRBJ1-6	TRBV11-2	TGTGCCGGACAGGGATGGGATAATTCACCCCTCCACTTT	CAGQGWDNSPLHF
TRBD2	17	TRBJ2-1	TRBV28	TGTGCCAGCAGTTTTCCCCTGGCTAGCGGGAATCAGAATGAGCAGTTCTTC	CASSFPLASGNQNEQFF
TRBD1	15	TRBJ2-1	TRBV5-1	TGCGCCAGCAGCTTGGTTGTGGCCGGGGACAGTGAGCAGTTCTTC	CASSLVVAGDSEQFF
.	13	TRBJ1-1	TRBV11-3	TGTGCCAGCAGCTTAGGGGGGGACACTGAAGCTTTCTTT	CASSLGGDTEAFF
TRBD1	16	TRBJ1-1	TRBV19	TGTGCCAGTAGCAGACAGGGGATAAACATGAACACTGAAGCTTTCTTT	CASSRQGINMNTEAFF
TRBD1	15	TRBJ2-1	TRBV25-1	TGTGCCAGCAGTGAAGCAGGGGGCTCCTACAATGAGCAGTTCTTC	CASSEAGGSYNEQFF
.	17	TRBJ2-2	TRBV7-6	TGTGCCAGCAGCTTAGTTCTGCGGGGGCCTATTCCCGGGGAGCTGTTTTTT	CASSLVLRGPIPGELFF
.	16	TRBJ1-1	TRBV18	TGTGCCAGCTCACCATCAAGGGAGGTGGTCCAAACTGAAGCTTTCTTT	CASSPSREVVQTEAFF
.	18	TRBJ2-7	TRBV18	TGTGCCAGCTCATGGGTTGGGCAGCTCCTGGATTGGGCCTACGAGCAGTACTTC	CASSWVGQLLDWAYEQYF
TRBD1	15	TRBJ1-3	TRBV23-1	TGCGCCAGCAGATCGACAGGGAACTCTGGAAACACCATATATTTT	CASRSTGNSGNTIYF
.	14	TRBJ1-1	TRBV18	TGTGCCAGCTCATCAACGGACATGAACACTGAAGCTTTCTTT	CASSSTDMNTEAFF
.	14	TRBJ1-2	TRBV5-1	TGCGCCAGCAGACTGGTCCAGGCGGGATATGGCTACACCTTC	CASRLVQAGYGYTF
.	14	TRBJ2-7	TRBV5-5	TGTGCCAGCAGCTTGATCGGGGACTCCTACGAGCAGTACTTC	CASSLIGDSYEQYF
TRBD2	16	TRBJ2-7	TRBV18	TGTGCCAGCTCACCCATGGCGGGAGGATCTAACTACGAGCAGTACTTC	CASSPMAGGSNYEQYF
.	13	TRBJ1-2	TRBV9	TGTGCCAGCAGCGTAGGGCGGGAAAATGGCTACACCTTC	CASSVGRENGYTF
TRBD1	13	TRBJ1-6	TRBV29-1	TGCAGCGTTCAACAGGGGAGTAAGTCACCCCTCCACTTT	CSVQQGSKSPLHF
.	14	TRBJ1-2	TRBV6-6	TGTGCCAGCAGTCGGTTGGGGGCCCAAAATGGCTACACCTTC	CASSRLGAQNGYTF
.	13	TRBJ1-2	TRBV13	TGTGCCAGCAGCTTGGACAGAGCCTATGGCTACACCTTC	CASSLDRAYGYTF
.	15	TRBJ1-1	TRBV5-1	TGCGCCAGCGGCCCTTTAGCAGGGAGGGACACTGAAGCTTTCTTT	CASGPLAGRDTEAFF
.	15	TRBJ2-7	TRBV7-8	TGTGCCAGCAGCCCCCTGGTCGAGGGTTTATACGAGCAGTACTTC	CASSPLVEGLYEQYF
.	15	TRBJ1-4	TRBV15	TGTGCCACCAGCAGAGATCCCGGGGGGAGTGAAAAACTGTTTTTT	CATSRDPGGSEKLFF
TRBD2	16	TRBJ2-7	TRBV9	TGTGCCAGCAGCGTTTCGGGACTAGCGACCTACTACGAGCAGTACTTC	CASSVSGLATYYEQYF
.	15	TRBJ1-2	TRBV7-9	TGTGCCAGCAGCTCCGAATCAGGGCAGTTCTATGGCTACACCTTC	CASSSESGQFYGYTF
TRBD1	15	TRBJ2-1	TRBV9	TGTGCCAGCAGCTCAACAGGGGTTCACTACAATGAGCAGTTCTTC	CASSSTGVHYNEQFF
TRBD2	15	TRBJ2-5	TRBV27	TGTGCCAGCAGTTTAATCGGGAGGGGTCGAGAGACCCAGTACTTC	CASSLIGRGRETQYF
.	13	TRBJ2-7	TRBV6-1	TGTGCCAGCAGGAGAGAGGTTCTCTACGAGCAGTACTTC	CASRREVLYEQYF
.	14	TRBJ2-4	TRBV11-3	TGTGCCAGCAGCCACAGGGGGGGCCGGGACATTCAGTACTTC	CASSHRGGRDIQYF
.	16	TRBJ1-2	TRBV5-6	TGTGCCAGCAGCTTGTGGGCAACATGGACTAACTATGGCTACACCTTC	CASSLWATWTNYGYTF
.	17	TRBJ2-7	TRBV7-2	TGTGCCAGCAGCTTTCGGAGCACTACTTTGAGCTCCTACGAGCAGTACTTC	CASSFRSTTLSSYEQYF
TRBD2	16	TRBJ2-3	TRBV7-8	TGTGCCAGCAGCCCTCGACTAGCGGGAAACACAGATACGCAGTATTTT	CASSPRLAGNTDTQYF
TRBD2	17	TRBJ2-1	TRBV4-3	TGCGCCAGCAGCCAAGGTAGGGCTAGCGGGAGCAGGAATGAGCAGTTCTTC	CASSQGRASGSRNEQFF
TRBD1	15	TRBJ2-7	TRBV6-1	TGTGCCAGCATGAACAGGGGGCAGGTCACCTACGAGCAGTACTTC	CASMNRGQVTYEQYF
.	14	TRBJ1-3	TRBV19	TGTGCCAGTAGTACCACGGGAACCGGAAACACCATATATTTT	CASSTTGTGNTIYF
TRBD2	14	TRBJ2-7	TRBV6-4	TGTGCCAGCAGTGAGACTAGCGGGGTCTACGAGCAGTACTTC	CASSETSGVYEQYF
.	14	TRBJ2-7	TRBV27	TGTGCCAGCAGTTTTTCAGGGTTCTCCTACGAGCAGTACTTC	CASSFSGFSYEQYF
TRBD2	15	TRBJ2-4	TRBV29-1	TGCAGCGCCGTAGCGGGAGGATCTGCCAAAAACATTCAGTACTTC	CSAVAGGSAKNIQYF
.	10	TRBJ1-5	TRBV28	TGTGCCAGCAGCTATCAGCCCCAGCATTTT	CASSYQPQHF
.	17	TRBJ1-1	TRBV28	TGTGCCAGCAGTTTCCCGCAGTGGGAGGAAATGAACACTGAAGCTTTCTTT	CASSFPQWEEMNTEAFF
TRBD2	17	TRBJ2-3	TRBV6-1	TGTGCCAGCAGTGAGGGGGTACTAGCGGGGGCCACAGATACGCAGTATTTT	CASSEGVLAGATDTQYF
.	14	TRBJ2-5	TRBV11-2	TGTGCCAGCAGCACCGGAGCTAGTCAAGAGACCCAGTACTTC	CASSTGASQETQYF
.	15	TRBJ1-2	TRBV6-5	TGTGCCAGCAGTCCCACAGGGAGGGCATGGGATGGCTACACCTTC	CASSPTGRAWDGYTF
TRBD2	17	TRBJ2-2	TRBV7-7	TGTGCCAGCAGCCCGGATCTACCGGGAGGATTCACCGGGGAGCTGTTTTTT	CASSPDLPGGFTGELFF
TRBD1	15	TRBJ1-4	TRBV9	TGTGCCAGCAGCGGACAGGGGGCGAACCCTACCGGACTGTTTTTT	CASSGQGANPTGLFF
.	14	TRBJ2-3	TRBV15	TGTGCCACCTCCTACGCTCCCGACACAGATACGCAGTATTTT	CATSYAPDTDTQYF
.	18	TRBJ2-6	TRBV18	TGTGCCAGCTCACCAATAGGCCAGGGAGGTTCCGGGGCCAACGTCCTGACTTTC	CASSPIGQGGSGANVLTF
TRBD1	19	TRBJ1-3	TRBV6-1	TGTGCCAGCAGTGAGGCCCTCCTGTGGGGACAGAGCTCTGGAAACACCATATATTTT	CASSEALLWGQSSGNTIYF